A selection of T cell receptor beta chains follows, all from one sample in a study of T-cell memory formation after mild COVID-19. TCRdb re-analysed the 5' RACE reads in MiXCR, keeping a single row per CDR3 protein. The sample lists under 550,000 distinct CDR3 sequences, more than 15% occurring once. The specimen sequenced was PBMCs or a T cell subset sorted from them (not recorded which). The source is a man aged 18 to 30 who had mild COVID-19 (a few samples of this study predate the infection). Cell type and time point are not known. The CDR3 runs from the conserved cysteine through the conserved F or W. A D gene is named only where the DNA matches it firmly. Clone size appears in some rows only: once, few, many, or a class for an expanded clone.

D,J,size,V,DNA,CDR3
TRBD1,TRBJ1-5,NA,TRBV11-2,TGTGCCAGCACCAACAGGGGACCGAGGTCCAATCAGCCCCAGCATTTT,CASTNRGPRSNQPQHF
NA,TRBJ1-4,NA,TRBV27,TGTGCCAGCAGTTTATTTTGGACAGAGGCCTTGGCAACTAATGAAAAACTGTTTTTT,CASSLFWTEALATNEKLFF
NA,TRBJ2-1,few,TRBV12-3/TRBV12-4,TGTGCCAGCAGAGACAGGCACATAGGCAATGAGCAGTTCTTC,CASRDRHIGNEQFF
NA,TRBJ1-5,few,TRBV7-2,TGTGCCAGCGCCCCCCTGTCAATGAGGGGGGTCTCCCAGCATTTT,CASAPLSMRGVSQHF
TRBD2,TRBJ2-7,NA,TRBV2,TGTGCCAGCAGTGAAGGGTTTAAGCGGGGGAGCTACGAGCAGTACTTC,CASSEGFKRGSYEQYF
NA,TRBJ1-4,few,TRBV4-3,TGCGCCAGCAGCCGCCAGGGGTTAGAAAAACTGTTTTTT,CASSRQGLEKLFF
TRBD1,TRBJ1-2,many,TRBV7-2,TGTGCCAGCAGCTCCGCAAACAGGGGCGGCTACACCTTC,CASSSANRGGYTF
TRBD2,TRBJ2-4,few,TRBV18,TGTGCCAGCTCGCAACTGGGGCTAGCGGGGCCCTATTCCTTC,CASSQLGLAGPYSF
TRBD2,TRBJ2-3,NA,TRBV6-1,TGTGCCAGCAGTGAAGTAGCGGGGGGCCCAGATACGCAGTATTTT,CASSEVAGGPDTQYF
TRBD2,TRBJ2-5,NA,TRBV5-1,TGCGCCAGCAGCTTGGAGGGAAAGCGGGGACAAGAGACCCAGTACTTC,CASSLEGKRGQETQYF
TRBD2,TRBJ2-5,few,TRBV7-3,TGTGCCAGCAGCCCCCATCCAGAGCGGGGCGAGACCCAGTACTTC,CASSPHPERGETQYF
TRBD2,TRBJ2-1,NA,TRBV5-1,TGCGCCAGCAGCTTGGTCCTAGCGGGGGGCAGTAATGAGCAGTTCTTC,CASSLVLAGGSNEQFF
NA,TRBJ1-5,few,TRBV7-2,TGTGCCAGCAGCCTCCCGCAACAGCCCCAGCATTTT,CASSLPQQPQHF
TRBD1,TRBJ1-6,few,TRBV12-3/TRBV12-4,TGTGCCAGCAGATACGGATCAGGGGGGTCACCCCTCCACTTT,CASRYGSGGSPLHF
TRBD1,TRBJ1-1,NA,TRBV29-1,TGCAGCACCCTGGGACAGGTGAACACTGAAGCTTTCTTT,CSTLGQVNTEAFF
TRBD2,TRBJ2-3,few,TRBV7-2,TGTGCCAGCAGAGCCGGACTAGCGAGGACAGATACGCAGTATTTT,CASRAGLARTDTQYF
NA,TRBJ1-5,few,TRBV7-6,TGTGCCAGCAGCTTAGACGACGGTCGGCCCCAGCATTTT,CASSLDDGRPQHF
TRBD1,TRBJ2-1,many,TRBV7-2,TGTGCCAGCAGCCCTGCGGGACAGGGTTACAATGAGCAGTTCTTC,CASSPAGQGYNEQFF
NA,TRBJ1-1,NA,TRBV4-2,TGTGCCAGCAGCCAGGCTCGCGGAGGGAACACTGAAGCTTTCTTT,CASSQARGGNTEAFF
TRBD2,TRBJ2-5,few,TRBV4-1,TGCGCCAGCAGCCCATCCGGGACTAGGAAAGAGACCCAGTACTTC,CASSPSGTRKETQYF
TRBD1,TRBJ2-2,NA,TRBV20-1,TGCAGTGAGACTCCGGGACAGACTAACACCGGGGAGCTGTTTTTT,CSETPGQTNTGELFF
NA,TRBJ1-1,NA,TRBV29-1,TGCAGCGTTGTGAGGGGTGAAGCTTTCTTT,CSVVRGEAFF
NA,TRBJ2-5,NA,TRBV21-1,TGTGCCAGCAGCCCCACAGCACCGACCCAAGAGACCCAGTACTTC,CASSPTAPTQETQYF
NA,TRBJ2-3,NA,TRBV5-1,TGCGCCAGCAGCTTGGGTCCAGGGGCGAGCACAGATACGCAGTATTTT,CASSLGPGASTDTQYF